A selection of T cell receptor beta chains follows, all from one sample in a study of a mutant IDH1 vaccine in newly diagnosed glioma. Only in-frame clones appear in the TCRdb table, and some are missing; sequencing was by immunoSEQ multiplex PCR. This sample has roughly 68,000 clones; 79% occur once, and the top ten carry 7.5% to 9%. Sequenced here: PBMCs, sampled from a glioma patient treated with radiotherapy, temozolomide or both. These receptors originate from a man aged 50 or older with glioma. CDR3s leave out the opening cysteine and the closing phenylalanine or tryptophan. Each record gives: V gene, CDR3 protein.

TRBV4-2 ASSLGTDTQY
TRBV7-9 ASSLGYSNQPQH
TRBV6-5 ASSTGTGSNQPQH
TRBV19 ASSSGRGRVDEQY
TRBV6-5 ASSSGWAGELF
TRBV7-9 ASTGGSSGANVLT
TRBV4-3 ASSQDPGFLYGYT
TRBV7-2 ASSYDRTDTQY
TRBV18 ASSRTTNEKLF
TRBV7-9 ASSLGTATGELF
TRBV6-6 ASSKQPQH
TRBV18 ASSPDRNQPQH
TRBV5-1 ASSLGDFSYEQY
TRBV5-1 ASSRGSGRDTQY
TRBV6-5 ASSPDRRARGYT
TRBV7-9 ASSFSGQGAYEQY
TRBV5-6 ASSLVRESEAF
TRBV30 AWSVPGAKNTEAF
TRBV29-1 SVESLGTGETQY
TRBV27 ASSLWGGVNEQF
TRBV7-3 ASSLSEQGQAF
TRBV27 ASGGNQPQH